The clone carrying this TCR beta chain was observed a few times. What it recognizes is unknown. The sample belongs to a study of CD8 T cells in ankylosing spondylitis. Study-wide findings and caveats: One TCR beta motif, made up of 7 or 8 highly homologous variants, appeared characteristic of ankylosing spondylitis blood. A subset of motif variants has previously been described in the synovial fluid and blood of reactive arthritis. The clones that were linked to disease were reported to be significantly enriched in matched synovial fluid samples from ankylosing spondylitis patients. Disease-linked clones bore a CD8+ phenotype, appearing relatively rarely in peripheral blood.

TCRdb re-called the 5' RACE reads with MiXCR, one entry per CDR3 protein. Seen here are 200,000 to 250,000 distinct CDR3 sequences, about 7% observed once, and the top ten hold 12% to 15%. Per germline, CDR1 SEHNR and CDR2 FQNEAQ (reference sequence). V lost 3 bases and J lost 14; bases outside the gene matches: 6. This CDR3 spans 12 amino acids. The chain links TRBV7-9 to TRBJ2-1, with 8 bases matching TRBD2. Specimen: blood, either unsorted or a sorted T cell fraction (not recorded which). The TCR was taken from a male donor with ankylosing spondylitis. As DNA, the CDR3 is TGTGCCAGCAGCTTCGGGCGGGAGGAGAAGTTCTTC. It codes for CASSFGREEKFF.